The rows below give T cell receptor beta chains drawn from one sample of a study of OX40 agonist ivuxolimab in advanced cancers. Assay used: immunoSEQ multiplex PCR; TCRdb lists only in-frame clones, some missing. The table lists tens of thousands of clones, 80% to 90% of them singletons. The sample in question was CD4+ or CD8+ T cells sorted from blood, obtained in a trial of the OX40 agonist ivuxolimab. These receptors came from an adult with an advanced solid tumor such as melanoma, head and neck, liver or kidney cancer. Both conserved end residues are part of each CDR3. D genes are given only for firm matches. Some rows mark clone size as missing; the rest say once, few, many or name a class of expanded clone.

J gene: TRBJ1-4
D gene: -
clone size: -
V gene: TRBV7-6
CDR3 protein: CASSLRSQTKNEKLFF
CDR3 DNA: TGTGCCAGCAGCTTAAGGTCACAGACCAAAAATGAAAAACTGTTTTTT

J gene: TRBJ2-5
D gene: -
clone size: once
V gene: TRBV5-6
CDR3 protein: CATSPRLGGFGETQYF
CDR3 DNA: TGTGCCACAAGCCCTAGATTAGGAGGGTTCGGAGAGACCCAGTACTTC

J gene: TRBJ1-4
D gene: -
clone size: few
V gene: TRBV11-1
CDR3 protein: CASSSGTGSTNEKLFF
CDR3 DNA: TGTGCCAGCAGCTCCGGGACGGGGTCGACTAATGAAAAACTGTTTTTT

J gene: TRBJ1-2
D gene: -
clone size: -
V gene: TRBV5-1
CDR3 protein: CASSSPDTNYGYTF
CDR3 DNA: TGCGCCAGCAGCTCCCCGGACACGAACTATGGCTACACCTTC

J gene: TRBJ2-1
D gene: TRBD2
clone size: -
V gene: TRBV5-4
CDR3 protein: CASSFGTSGGGNEQFF
CDR3 DNA: TGTGCCAGCAGCTTCGGGACTAGCGGGGGAGGGAATGAGCAGTTCTTC

J gene: TRBJ2-5
D gene: -
clone size: -
V gene: TRBV10-1
CDR3 protein: CASSESYRANEETQYF
CDR3 DNA: TGCGCCAGCAGTGAGTCGTACAGGGCTAACGAAGAGACCCAGTACTTC

J gene: TRBJ2-2
D gene: -
clone size: -
V gene: TRBV29-1
CDR3 protein: CSVAQGSRTGELFF
CDR3 DNA: TGCAGCGTTGCCCAGGGGTCCCGCACCGGGGAGCTGTTTTTT

J gene: TRBJ2-2
D gene: TRBD1
clone size: -
V gene: TRBV5-1
CDR3 protein: CASSLMDRALDAGELFF
CDR3 DNA: TGCGCCAGCAGCCTTATGGACAGGGCGCTCGATGCCGGGGAGCTGTTTTTT

J gene: TRBJ1-2
D gene: -
clone size: -
V gene: TRBV5-1
CDR3 protein: CASSLGQPSYGYTF
CDR3 DNA: TGCGCCAGCAGCTTAGGACAGCCCAGCTATGGCTACACCTTC

J gene: TRBJ2-1
D gene: TRBD2
clone size: -
V gene: TRBV5-5
CDR3 protein: CASSWRAGGGYNEQFF
CDR3 DNA: TGTGCCAGCAGCTGGCGAGCGGGGGGAGGCTACAATGAGCAGTTCTTC

J gene: TRBJ2-3
D gene: TRBD2
clone size: -
V gene: TRBV10-3
CDR3 protein: CAISESPKRLAGGLRSTDTQYF
CDR3 DNA: TGTGCCATCAGTGAGTCCCCGAAGAGGCTAGCGGGGGGGCTTCGAAGCACAGATACGCAGTATTTT

J gene: TRBJ2-3
D gene: TRBD1
clone size: -
V gene: TRBV7-9
CDR3 protein: CASSLRGQGTDTQYF
CDR3 DNA: TGTGCCAGCAGCTTAAGGGGACAGGGTACAGATACGCAGTATTTT

J gene: TRBJ2-5
D gene: TRBD1
clone size: -
V gene: TRBV6-5
CDR3 protein: CASSYWGTGGETQYF
CDR3 DNA: TGTGCCAGCAGTTACTGGGGGACAGGGGGAGAGACCCAGTACTTC

J gene: TRBJ2-2
D gene: TRBD2
clone size: few
V gene: TRBV7-9
CDR3 protein: CASSSKGRGVAGELFF
CDR3 DNA: TGTGCCAGCAGCTCGAAGGGGAGGGGTGTCGCCGGGGAGCTGTTTTTT

J gene: TRBJ2-5
D gene: TRBD1
clone size: few
V gene: TRBV15
CDR3 protein: CATSPPRTGGRGKTQYF
CDR3 DNA: TGTGCCACCAGCCCCCCCCGGACAGGGGGAAGGGGAAAGACCCAGTACTTC

J gene: TRBJ1-6
D gene: TRBD1
clone size: -
V gene: TRBV5-8
CDR3 protein: CASSLQGGPLHF
CDR3 DNA: TGTGCCAGCAGCCTGCAGGGGGGTCCCCTCCACTTT

J gene: TRBJ2-5
D gene: -
clone size: once
V gene: TRBV7-2
CDR3 protein: CASSLVTGLETQYF
CDR3 DNA: TGTGCCAGCAGCTTAGTAACAGGGCTAGAGACCCAGTACTTC

J gene: TRBJ2-2
D gene: TRBD1
clone size: -
V gene: TRBV19
CDR3 protein: CASTRDSATGELFF
CDR3 DNA: TGTGCCAGCACTCGGGACAGTGCGACCGGGGAGCTGTTTTTT

J gene: TRBJ2-3
D gene: TRBD1
clone size: -
V gene: TRBV7-2
CDR3 protein: CASSLEGQGANTQYF
CDR3 DNA: TGTGCCAGCAGCTTAGAGGGACAGGGGGCAAATACGCAGTATTTT

J gene: TRBJ1-3
D gene: -
clone size: -
V gene: TRBV7-2
CDR3 protein: CASSSSGGNTIYF
CDR3 DNA: TGTGCCAGCAGCTCTAGTGGGGGAAACACCATATATTTT

J gene: TRBJ1-2
D gene: -
clone size: -
V gene: TRBV5-4
CDR3 protein: CASSLGAGNYGYTF
CDR3 DNA: TGTGCCAGCAGCTTGGGGGCAGGGAACTATGGCTACACCTTC

J gene: TRBJ1-6
D gene: -
clone size: -
V gene: TRBV7-3
CDR3 protein: CASTLHGGGQYNSPLHF
CDR3 DNA: TGTGCCAGCACCCTACACGGGGGCGGACAATATAATTCACCCCTCCACTTT

J gene: TRBJ2-6
D gene: -
clone size: once
V gene: TRBV11-2
CDR3 protein: CASSYQQDPGANVLTF
CDR3 DNA: TGTGCCAGCAGCTACCAACAGGACCCCGGGGCCAACGTCCTGACTTTC

J gene: TRBJ2-4
D gene: -
clone size: -
V gene: TRBV6-4
CDR3 protein: CASSDEAGRAKNIQYF
CDR3 DNA: TGTGCCAGCAGTGACGAAGCGGGCAGAGCCAAAAACATTCAGTACTTC

J gene: TRBJ1-2
D gene: -
clone size: few
V gene: TRBV6-1
CDR3 protein: CASSEASGGSGYTF
CDR3 DNA: TGTGCCAGCAGTGAAGCATCGGGGGGCTCTGGCTACACCTTC

J gene: TRBJ1-2
D gene: TRBD1
clone size: -
V gene: TRBV2
CDR3 protein: CASSVDDRGGGYTF
CDR3 DNA: TGTGCCAGCAGTGTAGACGACAGGGGAGGTGGCTACACCTTC

J gene: TRBJ1-1
D gene: -
clone size: -
V gene: TRBV4-3
CDR3 protein: CASSPQGNTEAFF
CDR3 DNA: TGCGCCAGCAGCCCGCAGGGGAACACTGAAGCTTTCTTT

J gene: TRBJ2-1
D gene: -
clone size: -
V gene: TRBV10-2
CDR3 protein: CASLSGSEQFF
CDR3 DNA: TGCGCCAGCTTGAGCGGCTCCGAGCAGTTCTTC

J gene: TRBJ2-1
D gene: -
clone size: -
V gene: TRBV7-9
CDR3 protein: CASSPNEQFF
CDR3 DNA: TGTGCCAGCAGCCCCAATGAGCAGTTCTTC

J gene: TRBJ2-5
D gene: -
clone size: -
V gene: TRBV2
CDR3 protein: CASSGDGTLLKETQYF
CDR3 DNA: TGTGCCAGCAGTGGAGACGGGACACTCCTGAAAGAGACCCAGTACTTC

J gene: TRBJ2-7
D gene: -
clone size: -
V gene: TRBV9
CDR3 protein: CASSVGGDSLYEQYF
CDR3 DNA: TGTGCCAGCAGCGTAGGTGGAGACAGCCTATACGAGCAGTACTTC

J gene: TRBJ1-1
D gene: -
clone size: few
V gene: TRBV6-5
CDR3 protein: CASSKTLPGSREAFF
CDR3 DNA: TGTGCCAGCAGCAAAACCCTCCCGGGATCCCGTGAAGCTTTCTTT

J gene: TRBJ2-5
D gene: -
clone size: -
V gene: TRBV9
CDR3 protein: CASSVSGIEKTQYF
CDR3 DNA: TGTGCCAGCAGCGTCTCAGGAATTGAAAAGACCCAGTACTTC

J gene: TRBJ2-1
D gene: -
clone size: -
V gene: TRBV7-9
CDR3 protein: CASSLSPTYNEQFF
CDR3 DNA: TGTGCCAGCAGCCTTAGCCCCACCTACAATGAGCAGTTCTTC

J gene: TRBJ2-3
D gene: TRBD2
clone size: -
V gene: TRBV5-4
CDR3 protein: CASSLGPSGLASTDTQYF
CDR3 DNA: TGTGCCAGCAGCTTGGGCCCTTCCGGACTAGCTAGCACAGATACGCAGTATTTT

J gene: TRBJ1-2
D gene: -
clone size: -
V gene: TRBV7-2
CDR3 protein: CASSPPNRAYGYTF
CDR3 DNA: TGTGCCAGCAGCCCACCCAACAGGGCTTATGGCTACACCTTC

J gene: TRBJ2-7
D gene: -
clone size: -
V gene: TRBV7-6
CDR3 protein: CASSLKGIEQYF
CDR3 DNA: TGTGCCAGCAGCTTAAAAGGGATCGAGCAGTACTTC

J gene: TRBJ2-4
D gene: -
clone size: -
V gene: TRBV10-3
CDR3 protein: CAISLGNEGAKNIQYF
CDR3 DNA: TGTGCCATCAGCCTCGGGAATGAGGGAGCCAAAAACATTCAGTACTTC

J gene: TRBJ2-3
D gene: TRBD1
clone size: -
V gene: TRBV9
CDR3 protein: CASSAATGGSTDTQYF
CDR3 DNA: TGTGCCAGCAGCGCGGCAACAGGGGGCAGCACAGATACGCAGTATTTT

J gene: TRBJ2-2
D gene: TRBD1
clone size: -
V gene: TRBV4-2
CDR3 protein: CASSQATGRTGELFF
CDR3 DNA: TGTGCCAGCAGCCAAGCGACAGGGAGAACCGGGGAGCTGTTTTTT

J gene: TRBJ1-4
D gene: TRBD1
clone size: -
V gene: TRBV7-2
CDR3 protein: CASSSPGQGNEKLFF
CDR3 DNA: TGTGCCAGCAGCTCCCCGGGACAGGGGAATGAAAAACTGTTTTTT

J gene: TRBJ1-1
D gene: -
clone size: -
V gene: TRBV19
CDR3 protein: CASRGTKAFF
CDR3 DNA: TGTGCCAGTAGGGGGACGAAGGCTTTCTTT

J gene: TRBJ1-4
D gene: -
clone size: -
V gene: TRBV10-3
CDR3 protein: CAISESVYGGATNEKLFF
CDR3 DNA: TGTGCCATCAGTGAGTCAGTGTACGGGGGAGCAACTAATGAAAAACTGTTTTTT

J gene: TRBJ1-1
D gene: TRBD1
clone size: once
V gene: TRBV11-1
CDR3 protein: CASVRDRDTEAFF
CDR3 DNA: TGTGCCAGCGTCCGGGACAGGGACACTGAAGCTTTCTTT

J gene: TRBJ2-7
D gene: -
clone size: once
V gene: TRBV7-3
CDR3 protein: CASSPGGSPYEQYF
CDR3 DNA: TGTGCCAGCAGCCCCGGCGGCAGCCCCTACGAGCAGTACTTC

J gene: TRBJ2-1
D gene: -
clone size: -
V gene: TRBV11-3
CDR3 protein: CASSLVSGGLYNEQFF
CDR3 DNA: TGTGCCAGCAGCTTAGTTTCGGGGGGCCTATACAATGAGCAGTTCTTC

J gene: TRBJ2-3
D gene: -
clone size: few
V gene: TRBV5-1
CDR3 protein: CASSSPWKGKETDTQYF
CDR3 DNA: TGCGCCAGCAGCTCGCCATGGAAGGGAAAGGAAACAGATACGCAGTATTTT

J gene: TRBJ2-7
D gene: TRBD1
clone size: -
V gene: TRBV4-2
CDR3 protein: CASSQATGQGNNEQYF
CDR3 DNA: TGTGCCAGCAGCCAAGCTACGGGACAGGGTAACAACGAGCAGTACTTC

J gene: TRBJ2-1
D gene: -
clone size: -
V gene: TRBV6-5
CDR3 protein: CASSYSWKGGEQFF
CDR3 DNA: TGTGCCAGCAGTTACTCGTGGAAGGGCGGTGAGCAGTTCTTC

J gene: TRBJ1-6
D gene: TRBD1
clone size: -
V gene: TRBV7-2
CDR3 protein: CASSRHRGDNSPLHF
CDR3 DNA: TGTGCCAGCAGCCGACACAGGGGCGATAATTCACCCCTCCACTTT